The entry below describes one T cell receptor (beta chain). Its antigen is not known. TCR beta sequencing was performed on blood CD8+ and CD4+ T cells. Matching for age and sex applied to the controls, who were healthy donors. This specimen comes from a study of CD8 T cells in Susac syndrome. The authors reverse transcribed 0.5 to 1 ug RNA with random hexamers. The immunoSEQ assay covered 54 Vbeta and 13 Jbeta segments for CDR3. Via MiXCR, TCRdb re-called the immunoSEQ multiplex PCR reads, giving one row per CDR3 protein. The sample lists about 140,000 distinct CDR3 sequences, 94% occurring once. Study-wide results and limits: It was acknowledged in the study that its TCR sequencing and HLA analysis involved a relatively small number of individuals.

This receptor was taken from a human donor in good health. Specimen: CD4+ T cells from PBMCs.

As DNA, the CDR3 is TGTGCCAGCAGTCTAACAATGAACACTGAAGCTTTCTTT. This codes for CASSLTMNTEAFF. The chain has TRBV27 and TRBJ1-1; D not resolved. Germline loops: CDR1 MNHEY, CDR2 SMNVEV (reference sequence). The CDR3 totals 13 residues. V dropped 5 bases and J dropped 0 bases, with 7 bases sitting between them.